The rows below give T cell receptor beta chains drawn from one sample of a study of CD8+CD57+ T cells in acquired aplastic anemia. TCRdb passed the reads through MiXCR, listing each CDR3 protein once. The sample has fewer than 250,000 distinct CDR3 sequences; more than 45% are singletons. The sample taken for sequencing was sorted CD4+, CD8+, or CD8+CD57+ T cells (not recorded which) from PBMCs. The receptors here all came from a human donor with aplastic anemia. Both conserved end residues are part of each CDR3. Fields, in order: J gene, V gene, CDR3 protein.

j_gene: TRBJ2-5
v_gene: TRBV11-3
CDR3aa: CASSFPSLDF

j_gene: TRBJ2-7
v_gene: TRBV11-2
CDR3aa: CASSLSGLYEQYF

j_gene: TRBJ2-7
v_gene: TRBV15
CDR3aa: CATSREGQSTYEQYF

j_gene: TRBJ1-2
v_gene: TRBV13
CDR3aa: CASSFPDRGGDYGYTF

j_gene: TRBJ1-2
v_gene: TRBV7-9
CDR3aa: CASSLGMGYGYTF

j_gene: TRBJ1-5
v_gene: TRBV19
CDR3aa: CASSIAGYGNQPQHF

j_gene: TRBJ1-1
v_gene: TRBV19
CDR3aa: CASREGGGDTEAFF

j_gene: TRBJ2-1
v_gene: TRBV14
CDR3aa: CASSHYSGNYNEQFF

j_gene: TRBJ2-7
v_gene: TRBV6-2/TRBV6-3
CDR3aa: CASSNGTGTYEQYF

j_gene: TRBJ2-7
v_gene: TRBV5-1
CDR3aa: CASSFGAGARVSYEQYF

j_gene: TRBJ1-1
v_gene: TRBV12-3/TRBV12-4
CDR3aa: CASSPGQGDLNTEAFF

j_gene: TRBJ1-3
v_gene: TRBV2
CDR3aa: CASSLLITGEGGNTIYF

j_gene: TRBJ2-2
v_gene: TRBV6-4
CDR3aa: CASSYRASGELFF

j_gene: NA
v_gene: TRBV6-2/TRBV6-3
CDR3aa: CASSPSGGVIEQFF

j_gene: TRBJ2-5
v_gene: TRBV7-9
CDR3aa: CADGTRDSQETQYF

j_gene: TRBJ2-1
v_gene: TRBV12-3/TRBV12-4
CDR3aa: CASSTGLAAEQFF

j_gene: TRBJ1-3
v_gene: TRBV9
CDR3aa: CASSVEGHISGNTIYF

j_gene: TRBJ1-1
v_gene: TRBV27
CDR3aa: CASSLYQNTEAFF

j_gene: TRBJ2-7
v_gene: TRBV4-3
CDR3aa: CASSQVKGGTYEQYF

j_gene: TRBJ2-5
v_gene: TRBV2
CDR3aa: CASGARETQYF

j_gene: TRBJ1-3
v_gene: TRBV6-6
CDR3aa: CASRDRDTPADTIYF

j_gene: TRBJ2-1
v_gene: TRBV7-9
CDR3aa: CASSPSGGYSYNEQFF

j_gene: TRBJ2-5
v_gene: TRBV7-3
CDR3aa: CASSQGRKETQYF

j_gene: TRBJ2-1
v_gene: TRBV5-1
CDR3aa: CASSPGREYYNEQLF

j_gene: TRBJ1-1
v_gene: TRBV4-2
CDR3aa: CASSQQGGSAEAFF

j_gene: TRBJ1-1
v_gene: TRBV19
CDR3aa: CASSWDRKAFF